This T cell receptor (beta chain) originates from a study of blood T cells in healthy people across ages. Combining a sample-barcoded 5' primer with a J-beta primer mix, a second PCR ran for about 7 to 12 cycles. Using its own MiXCR run on the 5' RACE reads, TCRdb lists one record per CDR3 protein. The table has about 1.7 million distinct CDR3 sequences, roughly 27% seen once. This CDR3 comprises 14 residues. Concerning this clonotype itself: An end of the junction does not agree with germline; a read error may underlie this.

This TCR came from a woman aged 30 to 39 in good health. The specimen sequenced was blood. The chain joins TRBV12-3 or TRBV12-4 to TRBJ1-4, with 7 bases aligning to TRBD1. The CDR3 DNA reads as TGTGCCAGTAATCAGGGGGGATCTGGTGAAAAACGGTTTTTT. Translating gives CASNQGGSGEKRFF.